Listed below are T cell receptor beta chains from one sample, sequenced in a study of T-cell reconstitution after alpha-beta-depleted transplantation in children. MiXCR was run by TCRdb on the PCR reads, yielding one entry per CDR3 protein. The data show 500,000 or so distinct CDR3 sequences, with about an eighth seen just once and around 13% held by the top ten. The sample consisted of PBMCs, mostly from graft donor cells, taken 180 days after TCRalphabeta/CD19-depleted stem cell transplant. Receptors were obtained from a female patient under 10 years old who had a stem cell transplant for aplastic anemia, so the T cells may come from the graft donor. CDR3s include the opening cysteine and the closing phenylalanine or tryptophan. The D gene is left open where the match is weak. Clone size is not always given. Where it is, it says once, few, many or a class for expanded clones.

J: TRBJ1-1; size: -; D: TRBD1; length: 15; V: TRBV6-2/TRBV6-3; CDR3: CASRRFRGSNTEAFF; DNA: TGTGCCAGCAGAAGGTTCAGGGGGTCTAACACTGAAGCTTTCTTT
J: TRBJ2-1; size: many; D: -; length: 13; V: TRBV6-2/TRBV6-3; CDR3: CASSYLRGNEQFF; DNA: TGTGCCAGCAGTTACCTCCGTGGTAATGAGCAGTTCTTC
J: TRBJ1-2; size: -; D: -; length: 14; V: TRBV5-1; CDR3: CASSWSDRQGGYTF; DNA: TGCGCCAGCAGCTGGTCGGACCGCCAGGGGGGCTACACCTTC
J: TRBJ2-1; size: many; D: TRBD2; length: 14; V: TRBV20-1; CDR3: CSARYSGVGNEQFF; DNA: TGCAGTGCTAGATACAGCGGGGTGGGGAATGAGCAGTTCTTC
J: TRBJ2-2; size: -; D: -; length: 14; V: TRBV4-2; CDR3: CASSHRDSTGELFF; DNA: TGTGCCAGCAGCCATCGGGACTCCACCGGGGAGCTGTTTTTT
J: TRBJ2-7; size: many; D: -; length: 15; V: TRBV5-1; CDR3: CASSLSGTISYEQYF; DNA: TGCGCCAGCAGTCTGTCAGGAACGATCTCCTACGAGCAGTACTTC
J: TRBJ1-2; size: -; D: -; length: 11; V: TRBV29-1; CDR3: CSVETTHTYTF; DNA: TGCAGCGTTGAAACGACTCATACCTACACCTTC
J: TRBJ2-2; size: many; D: TRBD2; length: 17; V: TRBV5-1; CDR3: CASSLVPRRGDTGELFF; DNA: TGCGCCAGCAGCTTGGTACCACGGCGGGGGGACACCGGGGAGCTGTTTTTT
J: TRBJ2-2; size: many; D: -; length: 16; V: TRBV5-1; CDR3: CASSLLQGVMHGELFF; DNA: TGCGCCAGCAGCTTGCTCCAGGGAGTAATGCACGGGGAGCTGTTTTTT
J: TRBJ1-1; size: few; D: -; length: 16; V: TRBV19; CDR3: CASSIVAGYGNTEAFF; DNA: TGTGCCAGTAGTATAGTAGCGGGGTATGGAAACACTGAAGCTTTCTTT
J: TRBJ1-1; size: few; D: TRBD1; length: 18; V: TRBV7-8; CDR3: CASSQIELIGDRGTEAFF; DNA: TGTGCCAGCAGCCAGATTGAACTCATAGGGGACAGGGGGACTGAAGCTTTCTTT
J: TRBJ2-1; size: -; D: TRBD1; length: 15; V: TRBV20-1; CDR3: CSARDTGVWYNEQFF; DNA: TGCAGTGCTAGAGATACAGGGGTTTGGTACAATGAGCAGTTCTTC
J: TRBJ1-3; size: -; D: -; length: 14; V: TRBV27; CDR3: CASSSAGSGNTIYF; DNA: TGTGCCAGCAGTTCCGCAGGCTCTGGAAACACCATATATTTT
J: TRBJ1-4; size: -; D: -; length: 13; V: TRBV7-9; CDR3: CASSPRPHEKLFF; DNA: TGTGCCAGCAGCCCCCGACCACATGAAAAACTGTTTTTT
J: TRBJ2-1; size: many; D: -; length: 14; V: TRBV12-3/TRBV12-4; CDR3: CASSPGAAYNEQFF; DNA: TGTGCCAGCAGTCCAGGGGCCGCCTACAATGAGCAGTTCTTC
J: TRBJ2-4; size: -; D: -; length: 12; V: TRBV21-1; CDR3: CASRQTKNIQYF; DNA: TGTGCCAGCAGGCAAACCAAAAACATTCAGTACTTC
J: TRBJ2-1; size: -; D: -; length: 14; V: TRBV29-1; CDR3: CSVEGVGGYNEQFF; DNA: TGCAGCGTTGAAGGCGTCGGAGGATACAATGAGCAGTTCTTC